These 29 T cell receptor beta chains came from one sample sequenced in a study of T cell responses to AZD1222 COVID-19 vaccine. Clones were read by immunoSEQ multiplex PCR, and TCRdb kept only the in-frame ones, dropping some. Seen here are about 99,000 clones, about nine tenths observed once, and the top ten hold 8% to 9.5%. This specimen consisted of peripheral blood, obtained 28 days after the second AZD1222 dose. The origin of the receptors is an adult who received the AZD1222 COVID-19 vaccine.

The J gene is TRBJ2-2, the V gene TRBV30; 13 bases agree with TRBD2. Per germline, CDR1 GTSNPN and CDR2 SVGIG (reference sequence). There are 17 residues in the CDR3. The V gene end was trimmed by 8 bases and the J gene end by 0 bases; junction bases not matched to a gene: 9. Written as DNA, the CDR3 is TGTGCCGGCATACGACTAGCGGGAGGATCGAACACCGGGGAGCTGTTTTTT. Amino acid sequence: CAGIRLAGGSNTGELFF. Based on the CDR3 plus reference TRBV30 and TRBJ2-2, the full variable domain is SQTIHQWPATLVQPVGSPLSLECTVEGTSNPNLYWYRQAAGRGLQLLFYSVGIGQISSEVPQNLSASRPQDRQFILSSKKLLLSDSGFYLCAGIRLAGGSNTGELFFGEGSRLTVL.

The rearrangement links TRBV19 to TRBJ1-2; 8 bases fit TRBD1. This CDR3 spans 13 amino acids. Per germline, CDR1 LNHDA and CDR2 SQIVND (reference sequence). Trimming removed 6 bases from V and 6 bases from J; junction bases left unmatched: 6. Here the CDR3 reads CASRGRQGNGYTF. DNA for the CDR3: TGTGCCAGTAGGGGTAGACAGGGGAATGGCTACACCTTC.

This CDR3 reads CASSSENQRPQHF. Here the CDR3 DNA reads TGTGCCAGCAGTTCCGAAAACCAGAGGCCCCAGCATTTT. The genes are TRBV28 and TRBJ1-5; the D is unclear. The V and J ends lost 4 bases and 9 bases respectively, with 13 bases between them. Germline values: CDR1 MDHEN, CDR2 SYDVKM. This CDR3 has 13 amino acids.

This chain joins TRBV12-3 or TRBV12-4 and TRBJ2-7; unclear D gene. Trimming shortened V by 2 bases and J by 0 bases, and 5 bases separated the two germline ends. There are 13 residues in the CDR3. The CDR3 nucleotides are TGTGCCAGCAGTTTACCCAACTCCTACGAGCAGTACTTC. Its protein is CASSLPNSYEQYF.

The chain links TRBV6-6 to TRBJ2-5; a weak D match, TRBD1 (5 bases). Germline-derived CDR1 and CDR2 are MNHNY and SVGAGI (reference sequence). V lost 7 bases to trimming and J lost 7 bases, with 22 bases between them. The CDR3 is 15 amino acids. The CDR3 sequence: CASNPTALLRGTQYF. The CDR3 DNA sequence: TGTGCCAGCAACCCGACAGCTCTCCTAAGAGGGACCCAGTACTTC.

This rearrangement joins TRBV29-1 to TRBJ2-1, with D uncertain. The CDR3 is made up of 13 amino acids. The V end was cut by 5 bases, the J end by 6 bases, with 14 bases between. The germline V gene has CDR1 SQVTM and CDR2 ANQGSEA. For the CDR3, the DNA is TGCAGCGTTATCCGGCCGGCTTTCAATGAGCAGTTCTTC. Translation: CSVIRPAFNEQFF.

V is TRBV5-4 and J is TRBJ2-2; no reliable D call. The CDR3 consists of 12 residues. The V end lost 7 bases, the J end lost 1 base, and 5 bases lay between the germline ends. In germline, CDR1 is SGHNT, CDR2 YYREEE (reference sequence). Written as DNA, the CDR3 is TGTGCCAGCGGTAGGAACACCGGGGAGCTGTTTTTT. This gives the protein CASGRNTGELFF.

The rearrangement links TRBV3-1 (or the pseudogene TRBV3-2) to TRBJ1-1, with a weak D call TRBD1 (5 bases). This CDR3 contains 14 residues. Germline V gene data show CDR1 as LGHDT and CDR2 as YNNKEL (reference sequence). The ends were cut back, 5 bases at V and 2 bases at J, with 12 bases in the middle. Here the CDR3 DNA reads TGTGCCAGCAGCTTCCGAGGGGACAACACTGAAGCTTTCTTT. Its protein product is CASSFRGDNTEAFF.

This sequence joins TRBV11-2 and TRBJ1-1; D call uncertain. This CDR3 spans 12 amino acids. V was trimmed by 8 bases and J by 0 bases, leaving 7 bases between them. Germline CDR1 and CDR2: SGHAT and FQNNGV. The CDR3 spells CASRRLNTEAFF. CDR3 sequence (DNA): TGTGCCAGCCGACGCCTGAACACTGAAGCTTTCTTT.

The chain joins TRBV12-3 or TRBV12-4 to TRBJ2-7, with no clear D. The CDR3 extends over 12 amino acids. V lost 6 bases and J lost 0, with 6 bases in between. The CDR3, as DNA: TGTGCCAGCAGAGGGTTCTCCTACGAGCAGTACTTC. Translating gives CASRGFSYEQYF.

V usage is TRBV24-1 and J usage is TRBJ2-2, with a weak D call TRBD1 (6 bases). Germline CDR1 is KGHDR and CDR2 is SFDVKD. Trimming stripped 1 base from V and 3 bases from J, with 11 bases between. This CDR3 is built from 16 residues. CDR3 DNA sequence: TGTGCCACCAGTGATTTCGGGACACCCTACACCGGGGAGCTGTTTTTT. Protein sequence: CATSDFGTPYTGELFF.

The chain recombines TRBV6-5 with TRBJ1-5, with D hard to call. Trimming took 6 bases from V and 2 from J, leaving 8 bases between them. Germline CDR1 reads MNHEY; CDR2 reads SVGAGI. CDR3 length: 13 residues. The CDR3 DNA reads TGTGCCAGCAGCGGAAGGGGCAATCAGCCCCAGCATTTT. Its protein is CASSGRGNQPQHF.

CDR3 bases: TGTGCCAGCAGTTTCTTGGGGGAAAACATTCAGTACTTC. It codes for CASSFLGENIQYF. The J gene is TRBJ2-4, the V gene TRBV12-3 or TRBV12-4; D could derive from TRBD1 or TRBD2 (5 bases each). Trimming shortened V by 3 bases and J by 5 bases, and 8 bases separated the two germline ends. The CDR3 contains 13 residues.

The chain uses TRBV20-1 and TRBJ2-5; D is uncertain. The CDR3 runs 11 residues. Germline CDR1 DFQATT, CDR2 SNEGSKA (reference sequence). V was pared by 3 bases and J by 3 bases, with 5 bases between. This CDR3 is CSASKEETQYF. The CDR3 region has the DNA TGCAGTGCTAGCAAAGAAGAGACCCAGTACTTC.

The genes are TRBV2 and TRBJ2-7; 7 bases match TRBD1. V lost 7 bases and J lost 4; bases outside the gene matches: 16. CDR3 length equals 16 residues. CDR1 is SNHLY, CDR2 FYNNEI, per germline. As DNA, the CDR3 is TGTGCCAGCATCCAGCCTACGGGACAGAAGGCTTACGAGCAGTACTTC. It encodes CASIQPTGQKAYEQYF.

This CDR3 is CASSEGQLGETQYF. The DNA for the CDR3 is TGCGCCAGCAGTGAAGGGCAGTTGGGTGAGACCCAGTACTTC. The V gene is TRBV10-1, the J gene TRBJ2-5, with D hard to call. Trimming left V 3 bases short and J 5 bases short, with 13 bases between. Germline V CDR1 and CDR2: WNHNN, SYGVQD (reference sequence). The CDR3 is made up of 14 amino acids.

V and J are TRBV2 and TRBJ2-1; D uncertain. The V and J ends lost 3 bases and 4 bases respectively, with 4 bases between them. The CDR3 extends over 12 amino acids. Germline V gene data show CDR1 as SNHLY and CDR2 as FYNNEI. CDR3 DNA sequence: TGTGCCAGCAGTGATCAGTACAATGAGCAGTTCTTC. Amino acids: CASSDQYNEQFF. Based on the CDR3 plus reference TRBV2 and TRBJ2-1, the full variable domain is EPEVTQTPSHQVTQMGQEVILRCVPISNHLYFYWYRQILGQKVEFLVSFYNNEISEKSEIFDDQFSVERPDGSNFTLKIRSTKLEDSAMYFCASSDQYNEQFFGPGTRLTVL.

This sequence joins TRBV28 and TRBJ2-7; unclear D gene. CDR1 and CDR2 (germline): MDHEN, SYDVKM. V shed 5 bases and J shed 3 bases, with 17 bases lying between them. This CDR3 comprises 15 residues. The CDR3 DNA follows: TGTGCCAGCAGTCTTTCAGGTGAAGGTGTCTACGAGCAGTACTTC. Its protein is CASSLSGEGVYEQYF.

The rearrangement links TRBV6-1 to TRBJ1-2; TRBD1 is a possible D gene (6 bases). V dropped 3 bases and J dropped 5 bases, with 16 bases sitting between them. There are 15 residues in the CDR3. Looked up from germline, CDR1 is MNHNS and CDR2 is SASEGT. The CDR3 loop is CASSDAFRGRYGYTF. The CDR3, as DNA: TGTGCCAGCAGTGACGCCTTCAGGGGACGGTATGGCTACACCTTC.

This chain joins TRBV5-6 and TRBJ2-1; 8 bases match TRBD2. The CDR3 has 17 residues. V lost 3 bases and J lost 0; bases outside the gene matches: 8. Germline values: CDR1 SGHDT, CDR2 YYEEEE. The CDR3, as DNA: TGTGCCAGCAGCTCCCGGGGTAGCGGGAACTCCTACAATGAGCAGTTCTTC. Encoded protein: CASSSRGSGNSYNEQFF.

This sequence joins TRBV28 and TRBJ1-5; perhaps TRBD1 as D (6 bases). Trimming shortened V by 4 bases and J by 5 bases, and 15 bases separated the two germline ends. The CDR3 covers 15 residues. The V gene's germline CDR1 is MDHEN and CDR2 SYDVKM. CDR3 sequence: CASSSPGRGHQPQHF. CDR3 DNA: TGTGCCAGCAGTTCTCCGGGACGGGGGCATCAGCCCCAGCATTTT.

The chain employs TRBV6-6 and TRBJ1-2, with D unresolved. Deletions cut 2 bases from V and 6 bases from J, with 4 bases between. CDR1 and CDR2 from the germline V gene are MNHNY and SVGAGI (reference sequence). The CDR3 is made up of 11 amino acids. CDR3 sequence reads: CASSYEDGYTF. CDR3 DNA sequence: TGTGCCAGCAGTTACGAGGATGGCTACACCTTC.

J is TRBJ1-1 and V is TRBV10-3; D unresolved. CDR1 and CDR2 from the germline V gene are ENHRY and SYGVKD. V lost 5 bases, J lost 5 bases, and 15 bases lay in between. The CDR3 has 14 amino acids. CDR3 sequence (DNA): TGTGCCATCAGTAAGGGAGGGTCGGGAACTGAAGCTTTCTTT. Protein sequence: CAISKGGSGTEAFF.

The genes are TRBV24-1 and TRBJ2-2, with D unclear. CDR1 is KGHDR, CDR2 SFDVKD, per germline. The V end was cut by 4 bases, the J end by 1 base, with 3 bases between. The CDR3 totals 13 residues. CDR3 nucleotides: TGTGCCACCAGTGAGCAGAACACCGGGGAGCTGTTTTTT. Translation gives CATSEQNTGELFF.

V gene TRBV27 combines with J gene TRBJ2-2; 9 nucleotides match TRBD2. Germline assignment: CDR1 MNHEY and CDR2 SMNVEV (reference sequence). The length of the CDR3 is 18 residues. V lost 4 bases to trimming and J lost 6 bases; unmatched junction nucleotides: 15. CDR3 sequence (DNA): TGTGCCAGCAGTTCCCTGGGGGGGCTAGCGGGAATATCCGGGGAGCTGTTTTTT. It specifies CASSSLGGLAGISGELFF.

This chain connects TRBV28 to TRBJ1-1; possibly TRBD1 for D (5 bases). CDR3 length equals 15 residues. With 4 bases removed from V and 1 base from J, the gap between germline ends came to 13 bases. Germline V gene sequence: CDR1 MDHEN, CDR2 SYDVKM. The DNA of the CDR3 is TGTGCCAGCAGTTACCACGGTGGGGGGAACACTGAAGCTTTCTTT. This sequence encodes CASSYHGGGNTEAFF.

The chain has TRBV7-3 and TRBJ2-3; 11 positions agree with TRBD2. CDR3 length: 15 residues. V gave up 4 bases and J gave up 6 bases; unmatched junction bases: 6. Germline V gene data show CDR1 as SGHTA and CDR2 as FQGTGA. The CDR3 coding sequence is TGTGCCAGCAGCTCCACTAGCGGGAGAACGGATACGCAGTATTTT. Translation: CASSSTSGRTDTQYF.

This sequence joins TRBV5-1 and TRBJ2-7; 7 bases fit TRBD1. J was trimmed by 5 bases and V by 4 bases; bases with no gene match: 6. Germline CDR1 and CDR2: SGHRS and YFSETQ. The CDR3 extends over 13 amino acids. The CDR3 spells CASSVDRADEQYF. The DNA of the CDR3 is TGCGCCAGCAGCGTAGACAGGGCCGACGAGCAGTACTTC.

The rearrangement links TRBV7-9 to TRBJ1-2; maybe TRBD1 (5 bases). The V end was cut by 2 bases, the J end by 4 bases, with 8 bases between. The CDR3 consists of 13 residues. Germline V gene data show CDR1 as SEHNR and CDR2 as FQNEAQ (reference sequence). The DNA of the CDR3 is TGTGCCAGCAGCTTATCTGGGGGCTATGGCTACACCTTC. Amino acids: CASSLSGGYGYTF.